This is a list of T cell receptor beta chains from one sample in a study of blood T cell repertoires in COVID-19. This table comes from immunoSEQ multiplex PCR, and its TCRdb copy is limited to in-frame clones, with some not included. The data show about 16,000 clones, with around nine tenths seen just once and roughly 52% held by the top ten. The sample was peripheral blood. These receptors came from a human donor in a cohort sampled during active COVID-19. CDR3s include the opening cysteine and the closing phenylalanine or tryptophan. D genes are given only for firm matches. Not all rows give a size; the values are once, few, many and, for expanded clones, a class.

D gene	J gene	V gene	clone size	CDR3 protein	CDR3 DNA
.	TRBJ1-3	TRBV9	.	CASSVGGRTVSGNTIYF	TGTGCCAGCAGCGTAGGAGGAAGAACCGTCTCTGGAAACACCATATATTTT
.	TRBJ2-7	TRBV19	.	CASSDRAYEQYF	TGTGCCAGTAGCGACAGAGCCTACGAGCAGTACTTC
.	TRBJ1-4	TRBV5-1	.	CASSLAGSEKLFF	TGCGCCAGCAGCTTGGCCGGGTCAGAAAAACTGTTTTTT
.	TRBJ1-5	TRBV18	once	CASSPPNRVGNQPQHF	TGTGCCAGCTCACCACCTAACAGGGTGGGCAATCAGCCCCAGCATTTT
TRBD2	TRBJ2-3	TRBV7-6	.	CASSLLTGGSTDTQYF	TGTGCCAGCAGCTTACTGACGGGAGGGAGCACAGATACGCAGTATTTT
TRBD2	TRBJ2-3	TRBV9	once	CASRPSGIGTDTQYF	TGTGCCAGCAGACCTAGCGGGATAGGCACAGATACGCAGTATTTT
TRBD1	TRBJ1-2	TRBV19	.	CASSTDGTGRSLLTGYTF	TGTGCCAGTAGTACGGACGGGACAGGGAGGAGTCTCCTGACTGGCTACACCTTC
.	TRBJ2-3	TRBV7-9	.	CASSLASGWADTQYF	TGTGCCAGCAGCTTAGCGAGCGGGTGGGCAGATACGCAGTATTTT
.	TRBJ2-7	TRBV4-2	.	CASSQKGQTYEQYF	TGTGCCAGCAGCCAAAAGGGGCAGACCTACGAGCAGTACTTC
.	TRBJ2-1	TRBV5-1	.	CASSPGGTYNEQFF	TGCGCCAGCAGCCCTGGCGGCACCTACAATGAGCAGTTCTTC
.	TRBJ2-6	TRBV5-4	.	CASSSQVSSSGANVLTF	TGTGCCAGCAGCTCGCAGGTTTCCAGCTCTGGGGCCAACGTCCTGACTTTC
TRBD2	TRBJ2-1	TRBV9	.	CASSATTAGVQFF	TGTGCCAGCAGCGCTACCACAGCGGGGGTACAGTTCTTC
TRBD1	TRBJ1-2	TRBV25-1	.	CASMNRGNGYTF	TGTGCCAGCATGAACAGGGGGAATGGCTACACCTTC
.	TRBJ2-5	TRBV5-6	.	CASSLEGSGSMETQYF	TGTGCCAGCAGCTTGGAGGGCAGTGGGAGTATGGAGACCCAGTACTTC
.	TRBJ2-5	TRBV20-1	few	CSASVWQGQETQYF	TGCAGTGCTAGTGTCTGGCAGGGCCAAGAGACCCAGTACTTC
TRBD1	TRBJ1-2	TRBV12-3/TRBV12-4	.	CASSPGGGYGYTF	TGTGCCAGCAGTCCAGGGGGAGGTTATGGCTACACCTTC
TRBD1	TRBJ2-7	TRBV2	.	CATQLGQGGTYEQYF	TGTGCCACCCAACTGGGACAGGGTGGGACCTACGAGCAGTACTTC
.	TRBJ1-2	TRBV19	.	CASTPGITNYGYTF	TGTGCCAGTACCCCGGGGATCACTAACTATGGCTACACCTTC
TRBD2	TRBJ2-5	TRBV7-2	.	CASSLRRGGRETQYF	TGTGCCAGCAGCTTAAGACGGGGGGGCAGAGAGACCCAGTACTTC
TRBD2	TRBJ2-5	TRBV10-2	.	CASSEGSLTGGPEETQYF	TGCGCCAGCAGTGAGGGATCCCTGACGGGGGGGCCCGAAGAGACCCAGTACTTC
TRBD1	TRBJ1-1	TRBV7-2	.	CASSYRQGAWTEAFF	TGTGCCAGCAGCTACCGACAGGGGGCTTGGACTGAAGCTTTCTTT
.	TRBJ2-7	TRBV19	.	CASSKGPSAVEQYF	TGTGCCAGTAGTAAGGGGCCCAGCGCCGTTGAGCAGTACTTC
.	TRBJ1-5	TRBV2	.	CASSLDRYSNQPQHF	TGTGCCAGCAGCCTCGACAGATATAGCAATCAGCCCCAGCATTTT
.	TRBJ2-3	TRBV11-2	.	CASSLVPGGDTQYF	TGTGCCAGCAGCTTAGTTCCCGGGGGAGATACGCAGTATTTT
.	TRBJ1-5	TRBV7-9	.	CASAAGNQPQHF	TGTGCCAGCGCGGCAGGGAATCAGCCCCAGCATTTT
TRBD1	TRBJ2-7	TRBV5-1	.	CASSSASPGQEKQYF	TGCGCCAGCAGCTCCGCCTCGCCGGGACAGGAAAAGCAGTACTTC
TRBD2	TRBJ2-5	TRBV27	.	CASSSSLAGVRETQYF	TGTGCCAGCAGTTCCTCACTAGCGGGGGTCCGGGAGACCCAGTACTTC
.	TRBJ2-7	TRBV6-1	few	CASSEASGYEQYF	TGTGCCAGCAGTGAAGCCTCAGGGTACGAGCAGTACTTC
.	TRBJ2-5	TRBV7-6	.	CASSLEPGGASGGETQYF	TGTGCCAGCAGCTTAGAACCAGGGGGCGCCTCGGGGGGAGAGACCCAGTACTTC
TRBD1	TRBJ2-7	TRBV15	.	CATSTGTGTWEQYF	TGTGCCACCAGCACCGGGACAGGGACATGGGAGCAGTACTTC
.	TRBJ2-5	TRBV11-2	few	CASSFGSQETQYF	TGTGCCAGCAGCTTCGGGTCCCAAGAGACCCAGTACTTC
TRBD2	TRBJ2-5	TRBV6-1	few	CASSELAGSKTQYF	TGTGCCAGCAGTGAATTAGCGGGGAGTAAGACCCAGTACTTC
TRBD2	TRBJ2-1	TRBV5-1	.	CASSSFPGLAGGLNEQFF	TGCGCCAGCAGCTCCTTCCCGGGACTAGCGGGGGGGCTAAATGAGCAGTTCTTC
TRBD1	TRBJ2-7	TRBV3-1/TRBV3-2	.	CASSQDRLDRAIHEQYF	TGTGCCAGCAGCCAAGATCGTCTGGACAGGGCGATCCACGAGCAGTACTTC
TRBD2	TRBJ2-7	TRBV6-6	.	CASDSGGAGSEQYF	TGTGCCAGCGATAGCGGGGGGGCTGGATCGGAGCAGTACTTC
.	TRBJ2-1	TRBV21-1	once	CASSKGWVITGYNEQFF	TGTGCCAGCAGCAAAGGTTGGGTGATCACGGGCTACAATGAGCAGTTCTTC
.	TRBJ1-5	TRBV7-9	.	CASSLEGTSQPQHF	TGTGCCAGCAGCTTAGAAGGGACTTCCCAGCCCCAGCATTTT